This T cell receptor beta chain derives from a study of CD8 T cells in ankylosing spondylitis. Points from the study as a whole: Within ankylosing spondylitis blood, a TCR beta motif made up of eight highly homologous variants appeared to be characteristic. Disease-linked clones bore a CD8+ phenotype, appearing relatively rarely in peripheral blood. Significant enrichment of disease-linked clones was reported in matched ankylosing spondylitis synovial fluid.

This clonotype has at least ten counts. Its antigen is unidentified. In making TCR beta libraries, quantitative 5'-RACE with molecular barcodes was used. MiXCR, applied by TCRdb to the 5' RACE reads, yields one record per CDR3 protein. This sample has over 100,000 distinct CDR3 sequences, with roughly 7.3% found just once. Germline V gene data show CDR1 as SEHNR and CDR2 as FQNEAQ (reference sequence). V was clipped by 6 bases and J by 13 bases, with 18 bases between them. This CDR3 has 12 residues. V usage is TRBV7-9 and J usage is TRBJ2-5, with a possible D match to TRBD2 (6 bases). The sequencing input was blood, either unsorted or a sorted T cell fraction (not recorded which). The TCR comes from a male donor with ankylosing spondylitis or in good health (not recorded which). CDR3 DNA sequence: TGTGCCAGCAGAACCCTTTCTAGCGTACCGTACTTC. This sequence encodes CASRTLSSVPYF.